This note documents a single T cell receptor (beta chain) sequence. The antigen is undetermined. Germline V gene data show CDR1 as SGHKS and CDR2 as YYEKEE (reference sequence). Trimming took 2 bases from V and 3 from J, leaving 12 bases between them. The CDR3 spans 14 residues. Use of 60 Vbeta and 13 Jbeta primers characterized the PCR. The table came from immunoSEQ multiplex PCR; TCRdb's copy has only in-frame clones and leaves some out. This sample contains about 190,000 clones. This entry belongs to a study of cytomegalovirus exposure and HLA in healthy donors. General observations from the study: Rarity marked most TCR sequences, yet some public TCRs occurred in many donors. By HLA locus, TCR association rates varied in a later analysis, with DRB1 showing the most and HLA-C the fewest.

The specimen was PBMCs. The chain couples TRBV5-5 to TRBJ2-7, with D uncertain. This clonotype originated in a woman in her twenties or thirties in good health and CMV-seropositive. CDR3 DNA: TGTGCCAGCAGCTTTGTCCCCAGAAACTACGAGCAGTACTTC. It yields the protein CASSFVPRNYEQYF. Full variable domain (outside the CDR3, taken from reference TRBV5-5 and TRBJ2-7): DAGVTQSPTHLIKTRGQQVTLRCSPISGHKSVSWYQQVLGQGPQFIFQYYEKEERGRGNFPDRFSARQFPNYSSELNVNALLLGDSALYLCASSFVPRNYEQYFGPGTRLTVT.